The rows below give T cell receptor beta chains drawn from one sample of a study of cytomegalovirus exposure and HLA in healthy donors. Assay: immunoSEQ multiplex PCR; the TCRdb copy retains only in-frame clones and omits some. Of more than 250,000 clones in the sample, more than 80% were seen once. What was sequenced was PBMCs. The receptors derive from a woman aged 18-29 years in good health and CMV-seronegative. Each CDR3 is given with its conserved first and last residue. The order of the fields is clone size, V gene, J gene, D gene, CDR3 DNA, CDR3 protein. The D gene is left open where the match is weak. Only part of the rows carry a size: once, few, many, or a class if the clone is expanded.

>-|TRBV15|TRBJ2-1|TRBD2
TGTGCCACCAGCAGGAAACTAGCGGGAGGTAGCAATGAGCAGTTCTTC
CATSRKLAGGSNEQFF
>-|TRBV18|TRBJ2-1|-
TGTGCCAGCTCACTGCGGACTAGGGGGGATGAGCAGTTCTTC
CASSLRTRGDEQFF
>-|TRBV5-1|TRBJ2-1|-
TGCGCCAGCAGCTTGAGAATCGGGAGCTCCTACAATGAGCAGTTCTTC
CASSLRIGSSYNEQFF
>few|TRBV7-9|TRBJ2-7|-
TGTGCCAGCAGCTCAGGCAGCAGGGTCAACTACGAGCAGTACTTC
CASSSGSRVNYEQYF
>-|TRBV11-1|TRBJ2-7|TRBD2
TGTGCCAGCAGCCAATCCACCGGGACTAGTCTCTACGAGCAGTACTTC
CASSQSTGTSLYEQYF
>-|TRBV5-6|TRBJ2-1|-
TGTGCCAGCAGCTTGGAGCTGGACAATGAGCAGTTCTTC
CASSLELDNEQFF
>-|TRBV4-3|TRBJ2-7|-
TGCGCCAGCAGCCAAGATTATGGCAGTTCGCCCTCCTACGAGCAGTACTTC
CASSQDYGSSPSYEQYF
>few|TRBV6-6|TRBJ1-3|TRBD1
TGTGCCAGCAGCATCGACAGGGGGCAGGGAAACACCATATATTTT
CASSIDRGQGNTIYF
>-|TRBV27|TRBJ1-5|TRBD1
TGTGCCAGCAGTTCGACCTGGGGACAGAATAGCAATCAGCCCCAGCATTTT
CASSSTWGQNSNQPQHF
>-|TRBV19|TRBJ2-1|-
TGTGCCAGTGGGCAGAAGGATGAGCAGTTCTTC
CASGQKDEQFF
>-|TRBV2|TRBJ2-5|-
TGTGCCAGCGGCTCGGACACCCAAGAGACCCAGTACTTC
CASGSDTQETQYF
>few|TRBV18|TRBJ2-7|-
TGTGCCAGCTCACGGCCGACGGAGAAATACGAGCAGTACTTC
CASSRPTEKYEQYF
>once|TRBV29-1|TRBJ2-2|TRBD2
TGCAGCGTTATCCCCAACCTGGCGGGGGGGCTCCCCGGGGAGCTGTTTTTT
CSVIPNLAGGLPGELFF
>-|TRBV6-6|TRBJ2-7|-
TGTGCCAGCAGTTACCAGGGGTCCGAGCAGTACTTC
CASSYQGSEQYF
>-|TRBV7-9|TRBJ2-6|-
TGTAAAGCCGGGGCCAACGTCCTGACTTTC
CKAGANVLTF
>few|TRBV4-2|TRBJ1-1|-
TGTGCCAGCAGCCAGAGCCCGGGCACTGAAGCTTTCTTT
CASSQSPGTEAFF
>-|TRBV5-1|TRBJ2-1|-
TGCGCCAGCAGCTTGAAGACTAGTCAAATGTCCACTGAGCAGTTCTTC
CASSLKTSQMSTEQFF
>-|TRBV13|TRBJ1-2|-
TGTGCCAGCAACACCTCCCCGCGGGGCTATGGCTACACCTTC
CASNTSPRGYGYTF
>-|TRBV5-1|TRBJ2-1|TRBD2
TGCGCCAGCAGGTCGGGTAGCGGGCCCAACAATGAGCAGTTCTTC
CASRSGSGPNNEQFF
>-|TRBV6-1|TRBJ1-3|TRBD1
TGTGCCAGCAGTGAATGGACAGGGGAAGTCAACACCATATATTTT
CASSEWTGEVNTIYF
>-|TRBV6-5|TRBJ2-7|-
TGTGCCAGCAGTTTCCAGCGGAGCTCCTACGAGCAGTACTTC
CASSFQRSSYEQYF
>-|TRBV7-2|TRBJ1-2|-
TGTGCCAGCGGTCTCTATTATGGCTACACCTTC
CASGLYYGYTF
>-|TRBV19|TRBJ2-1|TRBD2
TGTGCCAGTACCCCTCCTCTGGGGACTAGCGGGAGTGGGGGCTACAATGAGCAGTTCTTC
CASTPPLGTSGSGGYNEQFF
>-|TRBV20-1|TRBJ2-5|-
TGCAGTGCGTATCGGTCGACCCAGTACTTC
CSAYRSTQYF
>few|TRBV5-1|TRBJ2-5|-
TGCGCCAGCAGCCCCAGTAATCCTGAGACCCAGTACTTC
CASSPSNPETQYF
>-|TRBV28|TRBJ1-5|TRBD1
TGTGCCAGCAGTTTGCTTTGGGACAGGGGGAGCAATCAGCCCCAGCATTTT
CASSLLWDRGSNQPQHF
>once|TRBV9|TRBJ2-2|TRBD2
TGTGCCAGCAGCCCACCGGACCCTCTAGCGGGTAACACCGGGGAGCTGTTTTTT
CASSPPDPLAGNTGELFF
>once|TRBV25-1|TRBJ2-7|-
TGTGCCAGCAGTGCTACTACCCGCGGGCTCTACGAGCAGTACTTC
CASSATTRGLYEQYF
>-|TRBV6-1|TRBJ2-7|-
TGTGCCAGCAGTCTTCTGCGGGACAGAGACTACGAGCAGTACTTC
CASSLLRDRDYEQYF
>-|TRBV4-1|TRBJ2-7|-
TGCGCCAGCAGCCACTCCGCCGGTAGTTCCGAGCAGTACTTC
CASSHSAGSSEQYF
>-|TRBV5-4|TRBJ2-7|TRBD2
TGTGCCAGCAGCCGGGGGGTAGACACCAAATACGAGCAGTACTTC
CASSRGVDTKYEQYF
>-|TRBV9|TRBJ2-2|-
TGTGCCAGCAGCGTAGAATTGGTTCATACAACCGGGGAGCTGTTTTTT
CASSVELVHTTGELFF
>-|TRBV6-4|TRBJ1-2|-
TGTGCCAGCAGTGATTGGGGTAGCGGAGATGGCTACACCTTC
CASSDWGSGDGYTF
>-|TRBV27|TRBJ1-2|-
TGTGCCAGCAGTTTAGGCACCCCAAACTATGGCTACACCTTC
CASSLGTPNYGYTF
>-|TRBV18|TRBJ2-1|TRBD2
TGTGCCAGCTCACCATTAGTTCGGGGGGAAGACAATGAGCAGTTCTTC
CASSPLVRGEDNEQFF
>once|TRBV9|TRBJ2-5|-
TGTGCCAGCAGCCCCACGGTAGGCAGGTCCGAGACCCAGTACTTC
CASSPTVGRSETQYF
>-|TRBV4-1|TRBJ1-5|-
TGCGCCAGCAGCCAAGAAAGTTCGGGAAATCAGCCCCAGCATTTT
CASSQESSGNQPQHF
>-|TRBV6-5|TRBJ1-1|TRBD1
TGTGCCAGCAGCCTGGGACAGCCTACCTTACAAGCTTTCTTT
CASSLGQPTLQAFF
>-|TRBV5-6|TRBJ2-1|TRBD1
TGTGCCAGCCATGGTGTGGACAGGGTGAATGAGCAGTTCTTC
CASHGVDRVNEQFF
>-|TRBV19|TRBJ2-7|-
TGTGCCACCGCGCGGGACCTTCTGCACGAGCAGTACTTC
CATARDLLHEQYF
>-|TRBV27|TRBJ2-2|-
TGTGCCAGCAGTCGGGACTGGGACACCGGGGAGCTGTTTTTT
CASSRDWDTGELFF
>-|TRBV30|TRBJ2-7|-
TGTGCCTGGAGTGTACAGGCCGCGACTCTTTCCGAGCAGTACTTC
CAWSVQAATLSEQYF
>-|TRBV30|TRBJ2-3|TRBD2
TGTGCCTGGAGTCCCGCGGGAGCAGATACGCAGTATTTT
CAWSPAGADTQYF
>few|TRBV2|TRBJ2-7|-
TGTGCCAGCAGTGTATCCCGGGACATCTCCTACGAGCAGTACTTC
CASSVSRDISYEQYF
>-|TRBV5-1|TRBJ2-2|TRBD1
TGCGCCAGCAGCGTCGTCAGGGGGCGCACCGGGGAGCTGTTTTTT
CASSVVRGRTGELFF
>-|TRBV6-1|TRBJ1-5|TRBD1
TGTGCCAGCATTTCGGACAGGGGGCTAGGTAGGCCCCAGCATTTT
CASISDRGLGRPQHF
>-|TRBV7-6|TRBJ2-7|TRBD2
TGTGCCAGCAGCTTAGCGCAAGCGGGAGGCTCCTACGAGCAGTACTTC
CASSLAQAGGSYEQYF
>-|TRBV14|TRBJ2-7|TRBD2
TGTGCCAGCAGCCCCCCGTCGGGGGGAGGGTACGAGCAGTACTTC
CASSPPSGGGYEQYF
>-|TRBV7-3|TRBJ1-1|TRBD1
TGTGCCAGCAGCACAGACAGGGGCAACACTGAAGCTTTCTTT
CASSTDRGNTEAFF
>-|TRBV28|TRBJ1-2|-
TGTGCCAGCAGTTTAGCGGGCGGGGCCGAGGGCTACACCTTC
CASSLAGGAEGYTF
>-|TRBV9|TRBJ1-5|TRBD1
TGTGCCAGCAGCGTAGGACAGGGGGCGAAGGATGGGCGCGATCAGCCCCAGCATTTT
CASSVGQGAKDGRDQPQHF
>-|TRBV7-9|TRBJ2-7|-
TGTGCCAGCAGCTTAGACAGCCCCTACGAGCAGTACTTC
CASSLDSPYEQYF
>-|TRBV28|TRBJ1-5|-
TGTGCCAGCCATGTTAGGGGGGGTCAGCCCCAGCATTTT
CASHVRGGQPQHF
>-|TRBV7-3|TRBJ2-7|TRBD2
TGTGCCAGCAGCTATAGCGGGGGATACGAGCAGTACTTC
CASSYSGGYEQYF
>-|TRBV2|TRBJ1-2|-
TGTGCCAGCACCTGGGGAGGTTCGTATGGCTACACCTTC
CASTWGGSYGYTF
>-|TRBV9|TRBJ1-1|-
TGTGCCAGCAGCGTAGAGAGTGGGAGACAAGCTTTCTTT
CASSVESGRQAFF
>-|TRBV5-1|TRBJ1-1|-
TGCGCCAGCAGCTACGACAGGAACACTGAAGCTTTCTTT
CASSYDRNTEAFF
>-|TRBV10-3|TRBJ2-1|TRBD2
TGTGCCATCAGTGAGTCCCTAGCGGGAGTAGGGGAGCAGTTCTTC
CAISESLAGVGEQFF
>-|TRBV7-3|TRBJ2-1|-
TGTGCCAGCAGCTTATTTAGCGCGGGTTACAATGAGCAGTTCTTC
CASSLFSAGYNEQFF